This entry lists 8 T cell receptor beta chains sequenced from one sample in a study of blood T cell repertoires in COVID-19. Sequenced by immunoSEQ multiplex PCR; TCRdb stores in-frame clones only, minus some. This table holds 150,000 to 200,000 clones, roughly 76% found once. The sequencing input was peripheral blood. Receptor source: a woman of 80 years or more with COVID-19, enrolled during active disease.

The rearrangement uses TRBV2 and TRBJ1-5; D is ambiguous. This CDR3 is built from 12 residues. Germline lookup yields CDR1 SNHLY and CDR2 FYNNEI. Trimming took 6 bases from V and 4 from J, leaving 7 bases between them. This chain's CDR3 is CASRRANQPQHF. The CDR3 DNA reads TGTGCCAGCAGGAGGGCTAATCAGCCCCAGCATTTT.

The CDR3 reads CASSPSSGNTIYF. CDR3 nucleotide sequence: TGTGCCAGCAGCCCCTCCTCTGGAAACACCATATATTTT. The V gene is TRBV11-2, the J gene TRBJ1-3, with D uncertain. Germline V lookup: CDR1 SGHAT, CDR2 FQNNGV. This CDR3 is 13 amino acids long. Trimming stripped 5 bases from V and 0 bases from J, with 5 bases between. Together with reference TRBV11-2 and TRBJ1-3, the CDR3 gives the full variable domain: EAGVAQSPRYKIIEKRQSVAFWCNPISGHATLYWYQQILGQGPKLLIQFQNNGVVDDSQLPKDRFSAERLKGVDSTLKIQPAKLEDSAVYLCASSPSSGNTIYFGEGSWLTVV.

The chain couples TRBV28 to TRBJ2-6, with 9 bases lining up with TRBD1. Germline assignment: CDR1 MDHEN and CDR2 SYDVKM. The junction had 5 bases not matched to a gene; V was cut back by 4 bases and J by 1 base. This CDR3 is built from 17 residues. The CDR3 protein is CASSSTGGTSGANVLTF. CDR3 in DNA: TGTGCCAGCAGTTCCACAGGGGGCACTTCTGGGGCCAACGTCCTGACTTTC.

The CDR3 region has the DNA TGCAGTGTCAGACTCGTCAATGAGCAGTTCTTC. Translating it yields CSVRLVNEQFF. The J gene is TRBJ2-1, the V gene TRBV20-1; the D is unclear. CDR1 and CDR2 (germline): DFQATT, SNEGSKA (reference sequence). Trimming took 7 bases from V and 6 from J, leaving 10 bases between them. This CDR3 contains 11 residues.

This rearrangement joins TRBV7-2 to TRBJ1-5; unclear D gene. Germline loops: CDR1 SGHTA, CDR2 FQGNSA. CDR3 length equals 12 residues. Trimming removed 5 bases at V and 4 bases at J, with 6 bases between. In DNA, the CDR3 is TGTGCCAGCAGCATCCCTAATCAGCCCCAGCATTTT. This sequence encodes CASSIPNQPQHF.

For the CDR3, the DNA is TGTGCCAGCAGGGGGACAGGAGGTCTCCGGCAGTTCTTC. Its protein product is CASRGTGGLRQFF. The rearrangement uses TRBV6-5 and TRBJ2-1, with 8 bases fitting TRBD1. The CDR3 consists of 13 residues. The germline gives CDR1 MNHEY, CDR2 SVGAGI. Trimming cost V 6 bases and J 12 bases; bases outside gene matches: 10.

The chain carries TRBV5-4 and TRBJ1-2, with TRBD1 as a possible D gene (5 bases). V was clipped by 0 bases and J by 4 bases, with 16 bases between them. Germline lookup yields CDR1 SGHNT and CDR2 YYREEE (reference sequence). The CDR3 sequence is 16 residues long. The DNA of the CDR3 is TGTGCCAGCAGCTTGGGATCTCGGGGGTACGGCTATGGCTACACCTTC. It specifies CASSLGSRGYGYGYTF.

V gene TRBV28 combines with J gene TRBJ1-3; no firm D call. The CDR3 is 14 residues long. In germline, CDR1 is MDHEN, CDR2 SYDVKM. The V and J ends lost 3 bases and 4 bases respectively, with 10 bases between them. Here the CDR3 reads CASSFTSAGNTIYF. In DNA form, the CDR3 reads TGTGCCAGCAGTTTTACGAGCGCCGGAAACACCATATATTTT.